The rows below give T cell receptor beta chains drawn from one sample of a study of OX40 agonist ivuxolimab in advanced cancers. TCRdb's copy holds only in-frame clones and misses some; the assay was immunoSEQ multiplex PCR. In the table there are 73,000 or so clones, roughly nine tenths of which are singletons. The sequences come from CD4+ or CD8+ T cells sorted from blood, collected in a trial of the OX40 agonist ivuxolimab. All receptors come from an adult with an advanced solid tumor such as melanoma, head and neck, liver or kidney cancer. CDR3s include the opening cysteine and the closing phenylalanine or tryptophan. The D gene is left open where the match is weak. Clone size is given for some rows only: seen once, a few or many times, or a class if the clone is expanded.

TRBD1,TRBJ1-2,-,15,TRBV7-3,TGTGCCAGCAGCTTGGGACAGGGTTATGACTATGGCTACACCTTC,CASSLGQGYDYGYTF
TRBD2,TRBJ2-1,-,13,TRBV5-1,TGCGCCAGCAGCGGGGAGGGTTACAATGAGCAGTTCTTC,CASSGEGYNEQFF
TRBD1,TRBJ1-1,-,15,TRBV25-1,TGTGCCAGCAGTGATTGGACAGGGGGGTACACTGAAGCTTTCTTT,CASSDWTGGYTEAFF
-,TRBJ2-4,few,15,TRBV7-2,TGTGCCAGCAGCTCCCCCACTAGGATCGCAAACATTCAGTACTTC,CASSSPTRIANIQYF
TRBD2,TRBJ2-3,-,15,TRBV10-2,TGCGCCAGCAGTGACCCAGCGGGGGCCACAGATACGCAGTATTTT,CASSDPAGATDTQYF
-,TRBJ2-1,-,13,TRBV15,TGTGCCACCAGCAGAGAGGTTTGGGGGCAGCAGTTCTTC,CATSREVWGQQFF
TRBD1,TRBJ1-6,-,15,TRBV28,TGTGCCAGCAGTTTACGGACAGGGTTGTCTTCACCCCTCCACTTT,CASSLRTGLSSPLHF
-,TRBJ2-5,-,14,TRBV5-1,TGCGCCAGCAGCTCTAGCGGCCAGGGGGAGACCCAGTACTTC,CASSSSGQGETQYF
-,TRBJ1-5,-,14,TRBV7-9,TGTGCCAGCAGCTTCTCGGTAGACAATCAGCCCCAGCATTTT,CASSFSVDNQPQHF
-,TRBJ2-3,-,17,TRBV4-1,TGCGCCAGCAGCCTTGCTAGGGACCCTGCTAGCACAGATACGCAGTATTTT,CASSLARDPASTDTQYF
-,TRBJ2-3,few,14,TRBV28,TGTGCCAGCATGCCACCCTCAGGGCCAGATACGCAGTATTTT,CASMPPSGPDTQYF
TRBD1,TRBJ1-5,-,16,TRBV11-2,TGTGCCAGCAGCTTAGCGGGACAGTTTAGCAATCAGCCCCAGCATTTT,CASSLAGQFSNQPQHF
-,TRBJ1-3,-,16,TRBV5-4,TGTGCCAGCAGCTTGGTAGGCCCCCTCTCTGGAAACACCATATATTTT,CASSLVGPLSGNTIYF
-,TRBJ1-5,-,14,TRBV14,TGTGCCAGCAGCCCATCGCGGGGCGGTCAGCCCCAGCATTTT,CASSPSRGGQPQHF
TRBD1,TRBJ2-7,-,16,TRBV5-1,TGCGCCAGCAGCTTAACTACAGGGGGCGTGCGGGACGAGCAGTACTTC,CASSLTTGGVRDEQYF
-,TRBJ2-2,-,14,TRBV12-5,TGTGCTAGTGGTTTGAATGGCCAGTCCGGGGAGCTGTTTTTT,CASGLNGQSGELFF
-,TRBJ1-1,-,11,TRBV20-1,TGCAGCGCAACAGGGAATACTGAAGCTTTCTTT,CSATGNTEAFF
TRBD1,TRBJ1-3,-,16,TRBV19,TGTGCCAGTACCCGCCGGGACAGGGGAGAGGGAAACACCATATATTTT,CASTRRDRGEGNTIYF
-,TRBJ2-7,-,15,TRBV27,TGTGCCAGCAGTTTATCGGAGGGGGCCCCCTACGAGCAGTACTTC,CASSLSEGAPYEQYF
-,TRBJ2-7,-,15,TRBV10-3,TGTGCCATCCCCCCGCCAGGGAGGTCCGAGTACGAGCAGTACTTC,CAIPPPGRSEYEQYF
-,TRBJ1-1,-,13,TRBV27,TGTGCCAGCAGTTACAAGGAGAACACTGAAGCTTTCTTT,CASSYKENTEAFF
-,TRBJ1-5,once,13,TRBV7-2,TGTGCCAGCAGCTTAGATACCCCTCAGCCCCAGCATTTT,CASSLDTPQPQHF
-,TRBJ2-1,-,14,TRBV18,TGTGCCAGCTCACTTCCGGCACCCGGATCGGAGCAGTTCTTC,CASSLPAPGSEQFF
-,TRBJ2-5,-,12,TRBV28,TGTGCCAGCACGTCGGGGGCTGAGACCCAGTACTTC,CASTSGAETQYF
-,TRBJ2-7,-,15,TRBV6-5,TGTGCCAGCAGTTACGCGGACTCCCGGACCTACGAGCAGTACTTC,CASSYADSRTYEQYF
TRBD1,TRBJ1-4,-,14,TRBV5-6,TGTGCCAGCAGCTTCGGGACAGGGAATGAAAAACTGTTTTTT,CASSFGTGNEKLFF
TRBD1,TRBJ1-5,-,16,TRBV7-3,TGTGCCAGCAGCTTACCTTCAGGACAGGGGAATCAGCCCCAGCATTTT,CASSLPSGQGNQPQHF
-,TRBJ2-7,-,14,TRBV6-5,TGTGCCAGCAGCCCTCGGGACGGGGGCTACGAGCAGTACTTC,CASSPRDGGYEQYF
-,TRBJ1-6,once,14,TRBV5-1,TGCGCCAGCAGCTTGGATGACCGGAATTCACCCCTCCACTTT,CASSLDDRNSPLHF
TRBD2,TRBJ2-2,-,17,TRBV4-1,TGCGCCAGCAGCTTCGAGACTAGCGGGCCCAACACCGGGGAGCTGTTTTTT,CASSFETSGPNTGELFF
TRBD1,TRBJ2-5,-,15,TRBV7-8,TGTGCCAGCAGCGGTCCCGGGACAGGGGAGGAGACCCAGTACTTC,CASSGPGTGEETQYF
TRBD2,TRBJ2-4,-,19,TRBV4-3,TGCGCCAGCAGCCAGGGGACTAGCGGGGGAGAGCTAGCCAAAAACATTCAGTACTTC,CASSQGTSGGELAKNIQYF
-,TRBJ1-1,-,13,TRBV18,TGTGCCAGCTCCTTCCGGGACTTAAGTGGAGCTTTCTTT,CASSFRDLSGAFF
-,TRBJ2-3,once,14,TRBV30,TGTGCCTGGAGTGTATCTGGGAGGACAGATACGCAGTATTTT,CAWSVSGRTDTQYF
-,TRBJ2-2,-,16,TRBV19,TGTGCCAGTAGTCCTAGCAGATCCTTAAACACCGGGGAGCTGTTTTTT,CASSPSRSLNTGELFF
-,TRBJ2-1,-,16,TRBV2,TGTGCCAGCAGGAGGAGAGGGGCGGATAGGGGGAATGAGCAGTTCTTC,CASRRRGADRGNEQFF
TRBD1,TRBJ2-1,-,15,TRBV28,TGTGCCAGCGCACGCCCGGGACAGGGGGTTAGTGAGCAGTTCTTC,CASARPGQGVSEQFF
-,TRBJ1-4,-,16,TRBV9,TGTGCCAGCAGCGACCCCCGGGGAGGCTGGGGTGAAAAACTGTTTTTT,CASSDPRGGWGEKLFF
TRBD1,TRBJ1-3,once,16,TRBV28,TGTGCCAGCAGAGATCCGGGACAGGGGGGAGAGGACACCATATATTTT,CASRDPGQGGEDTIYF
TRBD2,TRBJ2-3,-,14,TRBV6-4,TGTGCCAGCAGCCGGGACTATAGCACAGATACGCAGTATTTT,CASSRDYSTDTQYF
TRBD1,TRBJ2-7,once,16,TRBV5-1,TGCGCCAGCAGCTTGGCCGCAGGGGGCGCCTCCTACGAGCAGTACTTC,CASSLAAGGASYEQYF
TRBD1,TRBJ1-1,-,14,TRBV9,TGTGCCAGCAGCAGGACAGGTTTGAACACTGAAGCTTTCTTT,CASSRTGLNTEAFF
-,TRBJ2-3,-,11,TRBV19,TGTGCCACCTCACGCACAGATACGCAGTATTTT,CATSRTDTQYF
-,TRBJ1-5,-,12,TRBV10-3,TGTGCCATCAGTGAGCTAAATCAGCCCCAGCATTTT,CAISELNQPQHF
-,TRBJ1-3,-,15,TRBV9,TGTGCCAGCAGTCGACAGGTAGACTCTGGAAACACCATATATTTT,CASSRQVDSGNTIYF
-,TRBJ2-7,-,14,TRBV9,TGTGCCAGCAGCGTAGCAAGTAACTCCTACGAGCAGTACTTC,CASSVASNSYEQYF
-,TRBJ1-4,-,14,TRBV2,TGTGCCAGCAGTGTAAGAGTGCTTAATGAAAAACTGTTTTTT,CASSVRVLNEKLFF
-,TRBJ1-1,-,14,TRBV7-9,TGTGCCAGCAGCTTAGTCCCAGGGAGTAGGGAAGCTTTCTTT,CASSLVPGSREAFF